A single sample gave rise to the 15 T cell receptor beta chains below, sequenced in a study of molecular identifiers for immune sequencing clone quantification. TCRdb fed the PCR reads into MiXCR, producing one record per CDR3 protein. The table lists approximately 590,000 distinct CDR3 sequences, 25% of them singletons. Sequenced: naive CD8+ T cells from blood, with Jurkat cell RNA spiked in. Subset of the sample: FACS-sorted CD8+CD4-CCR7+CD45RA+ naive T cells. These receptors all stem from a human donor in good health. Some libraries in this study had Jurkat cell RNA spiked in.

V is TRBV27 and J is TRBJ1-4, with D unclear. This CDR3 region has 15 residues. Germline V lookup: CDR1 MNHEY, CDR2 SMNVEV (reference sequence). Trimming shortened V by 6 bases and J by 3 bases, and 14 bases separated the two germline ends. CDR3 residues: CASRNRPSPNEKLFF. DNA of the CDR3: TGTGCCAGCAGGAACCGACCTTCCCCTAATGAAAAACTGTTTTTT.

This clonotype was detected many times. V is TRBV5-4 and J is TRBJ2-3; 9 positions agree with TRBD2. CDR1 is SGHNT, CDR2 YYREEE, per germline (reference sequence). V shed 6 bases, J shed 1 base, and the junction held 21 bases outside the gene matches. The CDR3 totals 20 residues. The chain's CDR3 is CASTPSRLAGTYVGTDTQYF. The CDR3, as DNA: TGTGCCAGCACCCCAAGCCGCCTAGCGGGAACATACGTAGGCACAGATACGCAGTATTTT.

This clonotype appeared a few times. This rearrangement joins TRBV20-1 to TRBJ1-2, with TRBD1 matching over 7 bases. The V gene's germline CDR1 is DFQATT and CDR2 SNEGSKA (reference sequence). This CDR3 is built from 16 residues. Trimming took 0 bases from V and 2 from J; bases not matched to a gene: 9. The CDR3 DNA follows: TGCAGTGCTAGAGACCACGACAGGGCCTGGAACTATGGCTACACCTTC. Translated, it gives CSARDHDRAWNYGYTF.

Comments on this clonotype: Possible read error: a much larger clone is one base away. V gene TRBV30 combines with J gene TRBJ2-7; D may be TRBD2 (6 bases). Trimming took off 4 bases at V and 6 bases at J, with 13 bases between the two ends. The CDR3 has 12 residues. Germline V gene lookup returns CDR1 GTSNPN and CDR2 SVGIG (reference sequence). DNA for the CDR3: TGTGCCTGGAACCCTGGGGGGATCGAGCAGTACTTC. This codes for CAWNPGGIEQYF.

This clonotype was seen at least ten times. The CDR3 sequence is CASSSDWEGEKLFF. In nucleotides, the CDR3 is TGTGCCAGCAGCTCTGACTGGGAGGGTGAAAAACTGTTTTTT. V and J are TRBV5-6 and TRBJ1-4; D gene unclear. Germline-derived CDR1 and CDR2 are SGHDT and YYEEEE. There are 14 residues in the CDR3. Trimming took off 3 bases at V and 7 bases at J, with 13 bases between the two ends.

Of note for this clonotype: This likely comes from a read error, as the CDR3 has no conserved phenylalanine or tryptophan at its end. This chain joins TRBV20-1 and TRBJ1-5; D remains unclear. The CDR3 spans 14 residues. Germline CDR1 DFQATT, CDR2 SNEGSKA (reference sequence). Trimming shortened V by 1 base and J by 0 bases, and 7 bases separated the two germline ends. The CDR3 DNA reads as TGCAGTGCTAGAGGACATAATAGCAATCAGCCCCAGCATTAT. It codes for CSARGHNSNQPQHY.

This clonotype was seen ten or more times. The chain couples TRBV27 to TRBJ2-5, with D possibly called TRBD1 or TRBD2 (5 bases each). CDR3 length: 15 residues. Germline values: CDR1 MNHEY, CDR2 SMNVEV (reference sequence). Trimming removed 4 bases at V and 6 bases at J, with 18 bases between. CDR3 sequence (DNA): TGTGCCAGCAGTTCTAGCCGGGACCCCCAGAAGACCCAGTACTTC. Translating gives CASSSSRDPQKTQYF.

As regards this clonotype: A much larger clone lies one base from this, so it may be a read error. The chain is built from TRBV29-1 and TRBJ2-2; 7 bases are a match to TRBD2. Trimming at V came to 6 bases and at J to 7 bases, leaving 11 bases not matched to a gene. This CDR3 contains 14 residues. Germline CDR1 is SQVTM and CDR2 is ANQGSEA. CDR3 DNA: TGCAGCGTAATGACGAGACTAGCAGACGGGGAGCTGTTTTTT. As protein: CSVMTRLADGELFF.

The gene calls are TRBV27 and TRBJ2-1; D is perhaps TRBD2 (6 bases). This CDR3 spans 16 amino acids. Trimming took off 3 bases at V and 0 bases at J, with 12 bases between the two ends. CDR1 MNHEY and CDR2 SMNVEV come from the germline V gene (reference sequence). The chain's CDR3 is CASSFSIAASYNEQFF. For the CDR3, the DNA is TGTGCCAGCAGTTTTTCAATAGCGGCCTCCTACAATGAGCAGTTCTTC.

This clonotype was detected many times. The chain has TRBV20-1 and TRBJ2-7; D unclear. The V and J ends lost 0 bases and 3 bases respectively, with 6 bases between them. CDR1 and CDR2 from the germline V gene are DFQATT and SNEGSKA (reference sequence). There are 12 residues in the CDR3. This CDR3 reads CSARENGYEQYF. The CDR3 DNA sequence: TGCAGTGCTAGAGAAAACGGCTACGAGCAGTACTTC.

The table lists this clonotype with a few counts. V is TRBV27 and J is TRBJ2-3; D is possibly TRBD2 (6 bases). The CDR3 runs 19 residues. Germline CDR1 reads MNHEY; CDR2 reads SMNVEV (reference sequence). V was clipped by 1 base and J by 2 bases, with 22 bases between them. The CDR3 here is CASSLLAIGSGTFTDTQYF. The CDR3 DNA sequence: TGTGCCAGCAGTTTATTGGCTATAGGCTCGGGGACTTTCACAGATACGCAGTATTTT.

This clonotype was seen a single time. The missing conserved phenylalanine or tryptophan at the end of this CDR3 makes a read error likely. This CDR3 reads CASSLTTGGYTEAFL. As DNA, the CDR3 is TGTGCCAGCAGTTTAACCACAGGGGGTTACACTGAAGCTTTCCTT. This chain joins TRBV28 and TRBJ1-1; 8 bases align to TRBD1. The CDR3 spans 15 residues. V shed 2 bases and J 3 bases; nucleotides not matched to a gene: 5. From germline, CDR1 is MDHEN and CDR2 SYDVKM.

The genes are TRBV5-4 and TRBJ1-3, with D possibly TRBD1 on 5 matching bases. V lost 4 bases and J lost 0, with 23 bases in between. This CDR3 is 19 amino acids long. CDR1 is SGHNT and CDR2 is YYREEE in the germline V gene (reference sequence). CDR3 nucleotide sequence: TGTGCCAGCAGCCCACGACCGGGACGAACTACTTACTCTGGAAACACCATATATTTT. It encodes CASSPRPGRTTYSGNTIYF.

This chain's CDR3 is CASSPADGYEQYF. The CDR3 nucleotides are TGTGCCAGCAGCCCAGCAGACGGTTACGAGCAGTACTTC. The chain carries TRBV7-9 and TRBJ2-7, with D hard to call. This CDR3 comprises 13 residues. Per germline, CDR1 SEHNR and CDR2 FQNEAQ (reference sequence). The germline V and J ends were trimmed by 5 bases and 4 bases, with 12 bases remaining between them.

In this sample, this clonotype turned up a few times. The V gene is TRBV7-9, the J gene TRBJ2-2; 7 bases are a match to TRBD2. Germline assignment: CDR1 SEHNR and CDR2 FQNEAQ (reference sequence). The CDR3 sequence is 13 residues long. V trimming: 5 bases; J trimming: 6 bases; junction bases outside the gene matches: 3. The CDR3 protein is CASSHRGAGELFF. The CDR3 nucleotides are TGTGCCAGCAGCCACCGGGGGGCCGGGGAGCTGTTTTTT.